The rows below give T cell receptor beta chains drawn from one sample of a study of T cell clonotyping in hematopoietic cell transplantation. Using immunoSEQ multiplex PCR, the repertoire was profiled, and TCRdb retains in-frame clones only, with some absent. The data show 13,000 or so clones, with 75% to 95% seen just once and 1.2% held by the top ten. The sample comprised peripheral blood mononuclear cells. The receptors derive from a man under 40 in good health. Some clones in this sample may be carry-over from other donors' samples. Each CDR3 is given without its conserved first and last residue. Fields, in order: clone size, V gene, J gene, CDR3 protein. A row's size may be missing; if present it is once, few, many or a size class.

size: once; V: TRBV29-1; J: TRBJ1-1; CDR3: SGNDRANTEAF
size: .; V: TRBV6-5; J: TRBJ2-5; CDR3: ASKRGALETQY
size: few; V: TRBV10-3; J: TRBJ1-5; CDR3: AISDSSNQPQH
size: .; V: TRBV2; J: TRBJ2-7; CDR3: ASSELWSGGAYEQY
size: .; V: TRBV19; J: TRBJ1-4; CDR3: ASSATGTGGEKLF
size: .; V: TRBV4-1; J: TRBJ2-2; CDR3: ASSQLYRGRTRELF
size: .; V: TRBV4-2; J: TRBJ2-7; CDR3: ASSLPGTVYEQY
size: .; V: TRBV7-8; J: TRBJ2-7; CDR3: ASSLRDSSYEQY
size: .; V: TRBV27; J: TRBJ1-2; CDR3: ASSWVGQGGYT
size: .; V: TRBV6-5; J: TRBJ1-2; CDR3: ASSPRQRYGYT
size: once; V: TRBV7-7; J: TRBJ2-5; CDR3: ASSLNLAGEGETQY
size: .; V: TRBV9; J: TRBJ2-5; CDR3: ASSPTYPGTGETQY
size: .; V: TRBV2; J: TRBJ2-1; CDR3: ASDRTTYNEQF
size: once; V: TRBV5-5; J: TRBJ1-2; CDR3: ASSLSSQGWNYGYT
size: .; V: TRBV7-9; J: TRBJ2-5; CDR3: ASSLWDRGPLETQY
size: .; V: TRBV25-1; J: TRBJ2-3; CDR3: AAENEGGTDTQY
size: once; V: TRBV6-4; J: TRBJ2-3; CDR3: ASSDTAGTDTQY
size: .; V: TRBV6-5; J: TRBJ1-4; CDR3: ASSYGPNEKLF
size: .; V: TRBV6-6; J: TRBJ1-1; CDR3: ASSGTVEAF
size: .; V: TRBV29-1; J: TRBJ2-3; CDR3: SVEAQGIEGTDTQY
size: .; V: TRBV4-1; J: TRBJ1-2; CDR3: ASSRGQGYNYGYT
size: .; V: TRBV30; J: TRBJ2-7; CDR3: AWSPIVGQVSYEQY
size: .; V: TRBV5-1; J: TRBJ2-2; CDR3: ASSFQDPGGGELF
size: .; V: TRBV6-1; J: TRBJ2-7; CDR3: ASSEVRYEQY
size: .; V: TRBV28; J: TRBJ2-7; CDR3: ASSLQGYEQY
size: .; V: TRBV6-5; J: TRBJ2-1; CDR3: ASSIADRGRNEQF
size: .; V: TRBV5-1; J: TRBJ2-1; CDR3: ASSLLGGFELNEQF
size: .; V: TRBV5-6; J: TRBJ2-5; CDR3: ASSLGGPYGETQY
size: once; V: TRBV29-1; J: TRBJ1-1; CDR3: SVWDRGGTEAF
size: .; V: TRBV29-1; J: TRBJ2-7; CDR3: SVERDRGVHEQY
size: few; V: TRBV7-2; J: TRBJ1-6; CDR3: ASSSSTGEISPLH
size: .; V: TRBV11-2; J: TRBJ1-2; CDR3: ASSLARQPLYGYT
size: .; V: TRBV27; J: TRBJ1-5; CDR3: ASSIRAQGNQPQH
size: once; V: TRBV2; J: TRBJ1-2; CDR3: ASRGDREPGDYGYT
size: .; V: TRBV21-1; J: TRBJ1-6; CDR3: ASSKLTQGKSYNSPLH
size: .; V: TRBV5-6; J: TRBJ2-5; CDR3: ASSLAGGGRETQY
size: .; V: TRBV5-4; J: TRBJ1-6; CDR3: ASSLGLIGANSPLH
size: .; V: TRBV5-1; J: TRBJ2-7; CDR3: ASSLAGAGIN
size: .; V: TRBV6-6; J: TRBJ1-3; CDR3: ASTRSGQGDGNTIY
size: .; V: TRBV9; J: TRBJ1-3; CDR3: ASSRQGESSGNTIY
size: .; V: TRBV7-6; J: TRBJ2-3; CDR3: ASSLVRGTSGGRRDTQY
size: .; V: TRBV2; J: TRBJ1-3; CDR3: ASSEKGGRHSGNTIY
size: .; V: TRBV5-1; J: TRBJ2-7; CDR3: ASFDRDRGYGEQY
size: .; V: TRBV6-1; J: TRBJ2-7; CDR3: ASSPGQVYEQY
size: .; V: TRBV2; J: TRBJ2-1; CDR3: ASRDRGDEQF
size: .; V: TRBV19; J: TRBJ2-2; CDR3: ASTGLAGVITGELF
size: .; V: TRBV15; J: TRBJ1-2; CDR3: ATSRDVTDSNYGYT
size: .; V: TRBV6-1; J: TRBJ1-2; CDR3: ASSERGTGRMNYGYT
size: .; V: TRBV30; J: TRBJ2-3; CDR3: AHQRSTDTQY
size: .; V: TRBV29-1; J: TRBJ1-1; CDR3: SVEDLNTEAF
size: .; V: TRBV2; J: TRBJ1-5; CDR3: ASTLTGSNQPQH
size: .; V: TRBV11-2; J: TRBJ2-1; CDR3: ASSLVFATSNEQF